This TCR beta chain is from a study of blood T cell repertoires in COVID-19. Study-level background: Sites in the United States, Italy and Spain provided acute and convalescent COVID-19 samples. PBMCs, B-cell-depleted T cells, or T cells were the source of the cDNA or gDNA that made up the material.

In the source study's methods: Estimates of nucleated cell counts were drawn from the amplification of reference gene primers. The assay was immunoSEQ multiplex PCR, and TCRdb's table has in-frame clones only and misses some. That table is the source of V, J and clone size, and D and trimming were worked out from the DNA. Of over 70,000 clones listed, about 91% are singletons. Germline loops: CDR1 SGHRS, CDR2 YFSETQ. Trimming stripped 2 bases from V and 1 base from J, with 13 bases between. This CDR3 region has 16 residues. This sequence originates from a human donor with active COVID-19. The donor label of this sample is uncertain. Source material: peripheral blood. The V gene is TRBV5-1, the J gene TRBJ2-1; maybe TRBD1 (8 bases). CDR3 sequence reads: CASSLTGGGSYNEQFF. DNA of the CDR3: TGCGCCAGCAGCTTAACAGGGGGAGGGTCCTACAATGAGCAGTTCTTC.